This T cell receptor (beta chain) was retrieved from a study of blood T cell repertoires in COVID-19. About the study: Sources were T cells, B-cell-depleted T cells, or PBMCs; the material itself was cDNA or gDNA.

Profiled with immunoSEQ multiplex PCR; TCRdb holds only in-frame clones, not every one. The repertoire has 150,000 or so clones, over 65% of them found once; the top ten carry around 4.3%. Trimming took 2 bases from V and 0 from J, leaving 14 bases between them. The CDR3 totals 17 residues. Germline V CDR1 and CDR2: MNHNS, SASEGT. This study enrolled people aged about 18 to 90 from under 25 US geographic areas. This chain joins TRBV6-1 and TRBJ1-3, with a weak D call TRBD1 (5 bases). This sequence was found in a woman in her forties or fifties who had recovered from COVID-19. The sequencing input was PBMCs or T cells enriched from blood (not recorded which). CDR3 amino acids: CASSETHMTASGNTIYF. The CDR3 DNA sequence: TGTGCCAGCAGTGAAACCCACATGACAGCCTCTGGAAACACCATATATTTT.